This T cell receptor beta chain comes out of a study of blood T cell repertoires in COVID-19. Study-level information: COVID-19 samples from acute and convalescent phases originated in the United States, Italy and Spain. From T cells, B-cell-depleted T cells, or PBMCs came the material, which was cDNA or gDNA.

Original methodology: Amplified reference gene primers provided the basis for estimating nucleated cell counts. Repertoires were generated with immunoSEQ multiplex PCR, while TCRdb's copy carries only in-frame clones and drops some. V and J calls and clone size are those listed in that table; D and trimming were worked out from the DNA. The table shows approximately 210,000 clones, with about 91% occurring only once. CDR1 and CDR2 from the germline V gene are MDHEN and SYDVKM. J gave up 2 bases and V 3 bases, and 8 bases lay outside the gene matches. This CDR3 comprises 17 residues. The receptor was isolated from a man in his thirties or forties with acute or convalescent COVID-19. The V gene is TRBV28, the J gene TRBJ1-5; 9 positions match TRBD1. Sequenced sample: peripheral blood. CDR3 nucleotide sequence: TGTGCCAGCAGTTTGATCCCGGGACAGGGCCGCAATCAGCCCCAGCATTTT. Amino acids: CASSLIPGQGRNQPQHF.